This TCR beta chain was retrieved from a study of patients and donors after allogeneic stem cell transplantation. With regard to this clonotype: This may stem from a read error, because a much larger clone lies one nucleotide away.

The length of the CDR3 is 15 residues. TCRdb ran MiXCR on the RT-PCR reads and lists one entry per CDR3 protein. The table shows about 150,000 distinct CDR3 sequences, with 37% occurring only once. Sequencing was done on a sample of blood, either unsorted or a sorted T cell fraction (not recorded which). The clonotype was recovered from a human donor who was either an allogeneic HSCT recipient or a stem cell or donor lymphocyte infusion donor (not recorded which). It is not recorded whose cells these are; they may come from a transplant donor. V is TRBV12-3 or TRBV12-4 and J is TRBJ1-1, with D perhaps matching TRBD1 (5 bases). DNA for the CDR3: TGTGCCAGCAGTTCTGCCGGGGGAGGAGGCACTGAAGCTTACTTT. Translation: CASSSAGGGGTEAYF.